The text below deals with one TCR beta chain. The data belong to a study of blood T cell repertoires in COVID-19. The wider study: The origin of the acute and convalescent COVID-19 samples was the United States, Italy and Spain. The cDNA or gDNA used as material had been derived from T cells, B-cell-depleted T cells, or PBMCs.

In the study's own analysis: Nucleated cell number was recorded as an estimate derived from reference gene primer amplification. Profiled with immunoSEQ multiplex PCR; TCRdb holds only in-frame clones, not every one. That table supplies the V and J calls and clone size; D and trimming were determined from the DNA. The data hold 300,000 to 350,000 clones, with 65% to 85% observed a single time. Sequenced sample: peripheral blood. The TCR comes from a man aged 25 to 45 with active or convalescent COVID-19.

The CDR3 DNA is TGTGCCAGCAGTCCCGAAGGGGGGGGTCGGGAGACCCAGTACTTC. It yields the protein CASSPEGGGRETQYF. The chain combines TRBV5-6 with TRBJ2-5; perhaps TRBD2 as D (7 bases). The ends were cut back, 5 bases at V and 5 bases at J, with 19 bases in the middle. Germline-derived CDR1 and CDR2 are SGHDT and YYEEEE. The CDR3 is 15 amino acids.